The TCR beta chain described here comes from a study of cytomegalovirus exposure and HLA in healthy donors. In the study overall: Later, an analysis reported that the approximately 120 validation repertoires had used the same platform as the approximately 630 first-cohort repertoires. General study findings and limits: The study recorded fewer than 200 TCR beta chains that were cytomegalovirus-associated. According to a subsequent analysis, TCR clusters identified in the first cohort showed a tendency to co-occur across the approximately 110 validation repertoires.

For this clone: Its antigen remains unknown.

Germline V gene sequence: CDR1 KGHSY, CDR2 FQNENV. The CDR3 has 17 amino acids. V was clipped by 3 bases and J by 3 bases, with 19 bases between them. TCRdb keeps only in-frame clones here, not all; method: immunoSEQ multiplex PCR. The table includes 300,000 to 400,000 clones, 80% to 90% detected once. Sequencing was done on a sample of PBMCs. This TCR was recovered from a woman between 18 and 29 years old in good health and CMV-seronegative. V gene TRBV16 combines with J gene TRBJ2-3; weak D call: TRBD2 (5 bases). The CDR3 reads CASSQGEGGSTTDTQYF. In DNA form, the CDR3 reads TGTGCCAGCAGCCAGGGAGAGGGCGGAAGTACTACAGATACGCAGTATTTT.